This T cell receptor beta chain derives from a study of radiotherapy plus CTLA-4 blockade in lung cancer. Trimming at V came to 6 bases and at J to 4 bases, leaving 3 bases not matched to a gene. The germline CDR1 and CDR2 sequences are MDHEN and SYDVKM. This CDR3 region has 13 residues. Some clones are missing from TCRdb's copy, which holds only in-frame ones; the method was immunoSEQ multiplex PCR. The repertoire includes fewer than 45,000 clones, around 85% of them detected once, and 5% to 6% sits in the top ten. The V and J genes are TRBV28 and TRBJ1-5, with 7 positions matching TRBD1. The sample in question was peripheral blood, obtained from a patient treated with radiotherapy plus ipilimumab. This TCR derives from a human donor with non-small cell lung cancer who had stable disease on radiotherapy plus ipilimumab. The CDR3 spells CASSRDSNQPQHF. The CDR3 DNA is TGTGCCAGCAGCCGGGACAGTAATCAGCCCCAGCATTTT.